This T cell receptor beta chain was documented in a study of tumor and adjacent non-tumor tissue in lung cancer. Broader study findings: Significantly higher TCR diversity was found in tumor than normal lung.

On this clonotype: What it recognizes is unknown. Relative to the germline gene, one junction end is altered; a read error may explain this.

This CDR3 is built from 13 residues. Germline CDR1 reads SQVTM; CDR2 reads ANQGSEA. No cell sorting was done before RNA was extracted from the tissue. Distant lung tissue was collected more than 3 cm away from the tumor edge. Three rounds of nested PCR, following a modified ARM-PCR protocol, produced the TCRbeta library. TCRdb independently ran MiXCR on the multiplex PCR reads; one entry per CDR3 protein. The data contain 50,000 or so distinct CDR3 sequences, about 79% of them singletons. The source is a woman in her sixties or seventies with non-small cell lung cancer. The chain combines TRBV29-1 with TRBJ2-1, with a weak D call TRBD2 (6 bases). Sample: distant non-tumor lung tissue. CDR3 DNA: TGCAGCCTTGATGGGGTGGGAGGCAACGAGCAGTTCTTC. Encoded protein: CSLDGVGGNEQFF.